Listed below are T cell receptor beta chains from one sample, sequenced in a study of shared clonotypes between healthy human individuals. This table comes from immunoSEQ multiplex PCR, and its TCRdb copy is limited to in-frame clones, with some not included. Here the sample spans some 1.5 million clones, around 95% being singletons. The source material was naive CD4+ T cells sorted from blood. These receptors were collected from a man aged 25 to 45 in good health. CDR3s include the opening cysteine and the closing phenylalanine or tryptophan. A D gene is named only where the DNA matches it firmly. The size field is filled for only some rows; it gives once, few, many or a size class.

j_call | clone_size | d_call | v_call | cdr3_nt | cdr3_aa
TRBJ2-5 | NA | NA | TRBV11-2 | TGTGCCAGCAGCTTCGGGGTGGAGACCCAGTACTTC | CASSFGVETQYF
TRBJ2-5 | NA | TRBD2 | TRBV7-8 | TGTGCCAGCAGCTTAGCCCCTAGACTAGCGGGGGTACAAGAGACCCAGTACTTC | CASSLAPRLAGVQETQYF
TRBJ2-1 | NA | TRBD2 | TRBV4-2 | TGTGCCAGCAGCCAAGTTGATGTAGCGGGATACAATGAGCAGTTCTTC | CASSQVDVAGYNEQFF
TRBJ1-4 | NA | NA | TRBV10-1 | TGCGCCAGCAGTGATCACAGCCTCGGCGGTGAAAAACTGTTTTTT | CASSDHSLGGEKLFF
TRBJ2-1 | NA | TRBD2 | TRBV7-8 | TGTGCCAGCAGCTTAGTCCCCTCTAGCGGACACTCCTACAATGAGCAGTTCTTC | CASSLVPSSGHSYNEQFF
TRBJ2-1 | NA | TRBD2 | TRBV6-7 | TGTGCCAGCTCGTCCAGAAACAGTTCTAGCGGGAGGCTCGATGAGCAGTTCTTC | CASSSRNSSSGRLDEQFF
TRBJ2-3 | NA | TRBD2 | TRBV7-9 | TGTGCCAGCACGGGACTAGCGGGAGATACGCAGTATTTT | CASTGLAGDTQYF
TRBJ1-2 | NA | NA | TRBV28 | TGTGCCAGCAGTTTAGGCAGGGCGAACTATGGCTACACCTTC | CASSLGRANYGYTF
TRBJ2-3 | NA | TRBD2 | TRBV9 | TGTGCCAGCAGCGGCGGACTAGCGGGAGGAGGTACGCAGTATTTT | CASSGGLAGGGTQYF
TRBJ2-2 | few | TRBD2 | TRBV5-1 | TGCGCCAGCAGCAGCGGGACTCCCACCGGGGAGCTGTTTTTT | CASSSGTPTGELFF
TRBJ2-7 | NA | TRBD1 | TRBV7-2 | TGTGCCAGCAGCCCCCGCTCCGGGACAGGTCTCTACGAGCAGTACTTC | CASSPRSGTGLYEQYF
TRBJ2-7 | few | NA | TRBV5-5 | TGTGCCAGCAGCTTGGGGGGCTACGAGCAGTACTTC | CASSLGGYEQYF
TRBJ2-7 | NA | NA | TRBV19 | TGTGCCAGTAGTATAGTGACAGAGTCCTACGAGCAGTACTTC | CASSIVTESYEQYF
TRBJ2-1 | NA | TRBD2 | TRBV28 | TGTGCCAGCAGTTTAGCGGGAGACAATGAGCAGTTCTTC | CASSLAGDNEQFF
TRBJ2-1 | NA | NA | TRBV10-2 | TGCGCCAGCAGCCGACTGAACAATGAGCAGTTCTTC | CASSRLNNEQFF
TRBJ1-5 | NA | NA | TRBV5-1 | TGCGCCAGCAGCCTGAGCGGAGATAGCAATCAGCCCCAGCATTTT | CASSLSGDSNQPQHF
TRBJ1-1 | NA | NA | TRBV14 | TGTGCCAGCAGCCAAGGACGGGAGAGGGGGGCTTTCTTT | CASSQGRERGAFF
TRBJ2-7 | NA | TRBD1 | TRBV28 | TGTGCCAGCAGACCCGTGGACAGGGATGCCGACAGGGAGTACTTC | CASRPVDRDADREYF
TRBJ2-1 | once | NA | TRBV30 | TGTGCCTGGAGTGAATTGGCGGGCCCCTACAATGAGCAGTTCTTC | CAWSELAGPYNEQFF
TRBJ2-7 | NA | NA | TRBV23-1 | TGCGCCCGCGAAAGGGACGCCTACGAGCAGTACTTC | CARERDAYEQYF
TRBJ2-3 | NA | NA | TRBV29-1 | TGCAGCGTTGGCGCCGGACGTCTCCCAGATACGCAGTATTTT | CSVGAGRLPDTQYF
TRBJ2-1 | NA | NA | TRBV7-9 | TGTGCCAGCAGCTCCTCGGGGGCAGGCGGCTCCTACAATGAGCAGTTCTTC | CASSSSGAGGSYNEQFF